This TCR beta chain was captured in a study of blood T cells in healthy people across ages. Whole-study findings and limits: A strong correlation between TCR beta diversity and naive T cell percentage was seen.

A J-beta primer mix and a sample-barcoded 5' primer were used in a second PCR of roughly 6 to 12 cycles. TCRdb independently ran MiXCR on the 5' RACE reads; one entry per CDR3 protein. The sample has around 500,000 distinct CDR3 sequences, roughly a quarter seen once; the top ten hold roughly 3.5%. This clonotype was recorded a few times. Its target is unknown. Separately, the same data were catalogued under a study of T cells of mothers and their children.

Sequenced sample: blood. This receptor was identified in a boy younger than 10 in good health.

CDR3 residues: CSRSGGITDTQYF. For the CDR3, the DNA is TGCAGTAGAAGCGGGGGGATTACCGATACGCAGTATTTT. The chain combines TRBV20-1 with TRBJ2-3; 9 bases fit TRBD2. The CDR3 is 13 amino acids. Germline V gene data show CDR1 as DFQATT and CDR2 as SNEGSKA (reference sequence). The trim removed 8 bases at V and 6 bases at J, leaving 9 bases unmatched.